Listed below are T cell receptor beta chains from one sample, sequenced in a study of CD8+ T cells in alopecia areata. Sequenced by immunoSEQ multiplex PCR; TCRdb stores in-frame clones only, minus some. The data hold 200,000 to 250,000 clones, with 55% to 70% observed a single time. The sample in question was CD4+ T cells sorted from blood, obtained at week 4, from a patient treated with tofacitinib. These receptors were obtained from a human donor with alopecia areata. Each CDR3 is given with its conserved first and last residue. A D gene is named only where the DNA matches it firmly. Rows give clone size only sometimes, using once, few, many, or a class for an expanded clone.

d_gene,v_gene,abundance,j_gene,CDR3nt,CDR3aa
.,TRBV6-1,.,TRBJ1-2,TGTGCCAGTACGACAGGTTATGGGAATGGCTACACCTTC,CASTTGYGNGYTF
.,TRBV7-3,.,TRBJ2-5,TGTGCCAGCAGCACCGGGCAGGGGCTACAGACCCAGTACTTC,CASSTGQGLQTQYF
TRBD1,TRBV11-2,.,TRBJ2-2,TGTGCCAGCAGCTTAAGTAGGGGGCACAGCACCGGGGAGCTGTTTTTT,CASSLSRGHSTGELFF
TRBD1,TRBV25-1,.,TRBJ2-7,TGTGCCAGCAGTGAATTTCCGGGACAGGGCCTATACGAGCAGTACTTC,CASSEFPGQGLYEQYF
.,TRBV30,.,TRBJ1-5,TGTGCCTGGAGTGAAAGAGGGCAGGGCAATCAGCCCCAGCATTTT,CAWSERGQGNQPQHF
.,TRBV6-5,.,TRBJ1-1,TGTGCCAGCAGGGTCGGAGGCGGGAGCACTGAAGCTTTCTTT,CASRVGGGSTEAFF
.,TRBV10-3,.,TRBJ2-3,TGTGCCACATCGAGGGCAGATCCCACAGATACGCAGTATTTT,CATSRADPTDTQYF
TRBD1,TRBV30,.,TRBJ1-2,TGTGCCGGGGGACAGGGCTATGGCTACACCTTC,CAGGQGYGYTF
.,TRBV7-9,.,TRBJ2-5,TGTGCCAGCAGCTTAGGTCAAGAGACCCAGTACTTC,CASSLGQETQYF
.,TRBV7-3,few,TRBJ2-7,TGTGCCAGCAGCTCGGGACTCGACTACGAGCAGTACTTC,CASSSGLDYEQYF
.,TRBV30,.,TRBJ1-3,TGTGCCTGGAGTGGGGGGCCCATCTCTGGAAACACCATATATTTT,CAWSGGPISGNTIYF
.,TRBV28,.,TRBJ1-5,TGTGCCAGCAGTTTTGATAGCAATCAGCCCCAGCATTTT,CASSFDSNQPQHF
.,TRBV5-1,.,TRBJ1-4,TGCGCCAGCAGCTCCCGGGGGGTGGATGAAAAACTGTTTTTT,CASSSRGVDEKLFF
TRBD1,TRBV15,.,TRBJ1-3,TGTGCCACCAGCAGAGTGCAGGGGGCGTCTGGAAACACCATATATTTT,CATSRVQGASGNTIYF
.,TRBV18,.,TRBJ1-2,TGTGCCAGCTCACGGGAGAGAGAGGGAGGCTACACCTTC,CASSREREGGYTF